These 2 T cell receptor beta chains came from one sample sequenced in a study of T cells in Graves' hyperthyroidism and ophthalmopathy. The TCR beta CDR3 regions underwent amplification using RNA transcripts as the source. With the HTBI primer set, the TCR CDR3 went through a first round of RT-PCR. TCRdb used MiXCR to reprocess the multiplex PCR reads, holding one entry per CDR3 protein. The sample shows 600,000 to 750,000 distinct CDR3 sequences, around 15% of them seen only once. Sequencing was performed on blood. These receptors were obtained from a man aged 45-65 years with Graves' hyperthyroidism.

V usage is TRBV12-3 or TRBV12-4 and J usage is TRBJ1-3, with D unresolved. V was cut by 1 base and J by 0 bases, with 16 bases left in between. The CDR3 contains 18 residues. As DNA, the CDR3 is TGTGCCAGCAGTTTAGAGGCGAGGTTGGGCCTCTCTGGAAACACCATATATTTT. Its translation: CASSLEARLGLSGNTIYF.

Ten or more counts support this clonotype. This chain joins TRBV2 and TRBJ2-7, with 14 positions matching TRBD2. The CDR3 runs 18 residues. Germline V lookup: CDR1 SNHLY, CDR2 FYNNEI. After removal of 6 bases from V and 0 bases from J, the junction contained 10 bases not matched to a gene. The CDR3 DNA reads as TGTGCCAGCAGACTCCGGACTAGCGGGGGGCAAAGCTCCTACGAGCAGTACTTC. This encodes CASRLRTSGGQSSYEQYF.